These 24 T cell receptor beta chains originate from one sample sequenced in a study of T cell repertoires in cytomegalovirus infection. Antigens for these TCRs are unknown. MiXCR was run by TCRdb on the reads, yielding one entry per CDR3 protein. The profile shows about 770,000 distinct CDR3 sequences, under 35% of them singletons. The sequenced sample was cultured CD8+ T cells from PBMCs, obtained from culture after CMV antigen stimulation. These receptors all come from a human donor in good health (CMV status not recorded). Some clones in this sample may be carry-over from other donors' samples.

This clonotype has only one observation. The chain is built from TRBV15 and TRBJ2-5; 7 nucleotides match TRBD1. This CDR3 contains 13 residues. The germline V gene has CDR1 LNHNV and CDR2 YYDKDF (reference sequence). The V and J ends lost 5 bases and 5 bases, in that order; junction bases with no gene match: 5. The CDR3 DNA follows: TGTGCCACCAGCGGTGACAGGGAGGAGACCCAGTACTTC. Protein: CATSGDREETQYF.

This chain joins TRBV19 and TRBJ2-7, with no clear D. Trimming removed 3 bases from V and 2 bases from J, with 11 bases in between. The CDR3 is 14 amino acids. Germline values: CDR1 LNHDA, CDR2 SQIVND (reference sequence). The CDR3 here is CASSMAQSPYEQYF. The CDR3 coding sequence is TGTGCCAGTAGTATGGCACAATCCCCCTACGAGCAGTACTTC.

In its sample, this clonotype was seen many times. The CDR3 loop is CASTLFWGDRVPYGYTF. CDR3 nucleotides: TGTGCCAGCACTCTTTTCTGGGGGGACAGGGTCCCGTATGGCTACACCTTC. The chain combines TRBV7-2 with TRBJ1-2, with 9 positions matching TRBD1. V dropped 7 bases and J dropped 5; count of bases not matched to a gene: 17. The CDR3 is 17 amino acids. The germline CDR1 and CDR2 sequences are SGHTA and FQGNSA.

The chain couples TRBV18 to TRBJ2-7; D may be TRBD2 (7 bases). This CDR3 has 16 amino acids. CDR1 and CDR2 (germline): KGHSH, LQKENI. V was cut by 3 bases and J by 2 bases, with 17 bases left in between. The CDR3, as DNA: TGTGCCAGCTCACCCAGGGGACGGGGGGCCCCCTACGAGCAGTACGTC. Protein sequence: CASSPRGRGAPYEQYV.

The genes are TRBV7-9 and TRBJ1-3; possible D gene TRBD1, 6 bases. In germline, CDR1 is SEHNR, CDR2 FQNEAQ (reference sequence). The CDR3 runs to 12 residues. V was trimmed by 8 bases and J by 8 bases, leaving 13 bases between them. The CDR3 DNA follows: TGTGCCAGCGACAAGCCAGGGGACACCATATATTTT. Amino acid sequence: CASDKPGDTIYF. Complete variable domain (other parts from reference TRBV7-9 and TRBJ1-3): DTGVSQNPRHKITKRGQNVTFRCDPISEHNRLYWYRQTLGQGPEFLTYFQNEAQLEKSRLLSDRFSAERPKGSFSTLEIQRTEQGDSAMYLCASDKPGDTIYFGEGSWLTVV.

The V call is TRBV9, the J call TRBJ2-5; D is tentatively TRBD1 or TRBD2 (6 bases each). The germline CDR1 and CDR2 sequences are SGDLS and YYNGEE. The CDR3 sequence is 15 residues long. V was cut by 3 bases and J by 4 bases, with 16 bases left in between. In nucleotides, the CDR3 is TGTGCCAGCAGCGCCGGACAGAGAGCGGGAGAGACCCAGTACTTC. It encodes CASSAGQRAGETQYF.

CDR3 sequence (DNA): TGTGCCACCCCGCCGGGACTACGCACAGATACGCAGTATTTT. Its translation is CATPPGLRTDTQYF. The V and J genes are TRBV12-3 or TRBV12-4 and TRBJ2-3; 7 bases match TRBD2. This CDR3 contains 14 residues. The J segment lost 1 base and the V segment lost 10 bases, leaving 8 bases of the junction unmatched.

The rearrangement joins TRBV27 to TRBJ1-2; D ambiguous. This CDR3 is 17 amino acids long. V was cut by 0 bases and J by 10 bases, with 24 bases left in between. The germline gives CDR1 MNHEY, CDR2 SMNVEV (reference sequence). The CDR3 loop reads CASSLSLDSPDRFVYTF. In DNA, the CDR3 is TGTGCCAGCAGTTTATCGCTAGATTCCCCCGATAGATTCGTCTACACCTTC.

The CDR3 reads CASSHHLPSGLSSYNEQFF. CDR3 nucleotides: TGTGCCAGCAGCCACCACCTGCCGTCGGGACTGAGCTCCTACAATGAGCAGTTCTTC. The chain recombines TRBV3-1 with TRBJ2-1; D is possibly TRBD2 (6 bases). This CDR3 comprises 19 residues. The germline V gene has CDR1 LGHDT and CDR2 YNNKEL (reference sequence). V shed 3 bases and J shed 0 bases, with 21 bases lying between them.

Here the CDR3 DNA reads TGTGCCAGCAGTTTAATTGGGGGGGGGGGAGGTGAGCAGTTCTTC. Translating gives CASSLIGGGGGEQFF. The chain employs TRBV27 and TRBJ2-1; 7 bases agree with TRBD2. The CDR3 covers 15 residues. The trim removed 2 bases at V and 9 bases at J, leaving 10 bases unmatched. Germline CDR1 MNHEY, CDR2 SMNVEV (reference sequence).

This clonotype has more than one count but fewer than ten. The chain links TRBV7-9 to TRBJ2-1; the D is unclear. Per the germline V gene, CDR1 is SEHNR and CDR2 is FQNEAQ (reference sequence). Trimming removed 6 bases from V and 9 bases from J, with 9 bases in between. The CDR3 totals 11 residues. The CDR3 reads CASSRSPEQFF. DNA of the CDR3: TGTGCCAGCAGTCGGAGCCCTGAGCAGTTCTTC.

This clonotype has more than one count but fewer than ten. The V gene is TRBV27, the J gene TRBJ2-3, with unresolved D. The V end was cut by 3 bases, the J end by 2 bases, with 9 bases between. The CDR3 is 14 residues long. The V gene's germline CDR1 is MNHEY and CDR2 SMNVEV (reference sequence). The DNA of the CDR3 is TGTGCCAGCAGTTTGGTCGGGCACACAGATACGCAGTATTTT. Translation: CASSLVGHTDTQYF.

This clonotype was picked up many times. The rearrangement joins TRBV6-2 or TRBV6-3 to TRBJ2-1; D uncertain. Trimming took 0 bases from V and 7 from J, leaving 4 bases between them. The CDR3 extends over 12 amino acids. Per the germline V gene, CDR1 is MNHEY and CDR2 is SVGEGT. CDR3 DNA sequence: TGTGCCAGCAGTTACTCTTTAAATGAGCAGTTCTTC. It specifies CASSYSLNEQFF.

In this sample, this clonotype turned up a few times. The V call is TRBV29-1, the J call TRBJ1-1, with a possible D match to TRBD1 (5 bases). The V gene lost 7 bases and the J gene lost 2 bases, with 14 bases spanning the gap. Germline V gene lookup returns CDR1 SQVTM and CDR2 ANQGSEA. The CDR3 sequence is 13 residues long. This chain's CDR3 is CSAGVGGNTEAFF. CDR3 coding DNA: TGCAGCGCCGGTGTGGGGGGAAACACTGAAGCTTTCTTT.

This clonotype was counted between two and nine times. The gene calls are TRBV11-1 and TRBJ2-1, with TRBD1 matching over 9 bases. J gave up 2 bases and V 5 bases, and 10 bases lay outside the gene matches. The CDR3 sequence is 17 residues long. Per germline, CDR1 SGHAT and CDR2 FQDESV (reference sequence). DNA of the CDR3: TGTGCCAGCAGCCACCCGCGGACAGGGGAAACCTACAATGAGCAGTTCTTC. Protein sequence: CASSHPRTGETYNEQFF. Drawing the rest from reference TRBV11-1 and TRBJ2-1, the complete variable domain is EAEVAQSPRYKITEKSQAVAFWCDPISGHATLYWYRQILGQGPELLVQFQDESVVDDSQLPKDRFSAERLKGVDSTLKIQPAELGDSAMYLCASSHPRTGETYNEQFFGPGTRLTVL.

This clonotype has more than one count but fewer than ten. This rearrangement joins TRBV2 to TRBJ2-3; D uncertain. The CDR3 has 14 residues. V shed 1 base and J shed 0 bases, with 5 bases lying between them. Germline V CDR1 and CDR2: SNHLY, FYNNEI. The CDR3 spells CASSEVGSTDTQYF. DNA of the CDR3: TGTGCCAGCAGTGAAGTGGGCAGCACAGATACGCAGTATTTT.

The V call is TRBV6-4, the J call TRBJ2-1; a possible D gene is TRBD1 (6 bases). CDR1 is MRHNA, CDR2 SNTAGT, per germline. With 0 bases removed from V and 5 bases from J, the gap between germline ends came to 11 bases. This CDR3 has 15 amino acids. Here the CDR3 DNA reads TGTGCCAGCAGTGACTCGCCAGGGGACAACAATGAGCAGTTCTTC. As protein: CASSDSPGDNNEQFF.

This clonotype has a handful of counts. V is TRBV7-6 and J is TRBJ1-2; D gene uncertain. There are 13 residues in the CDR3. Trimming took off 2 bases at V and 4 bases at J, with 8 bases between the two ends. Germline loops: CDR1 SGHVS, CDR2 FNYEAQ. This CDR3 reads CASSLRESYGYTF. The CDR3 coding sequence is TGTGCCAGCAGCTTACGGGAGTCCTATGGCTACACCTTC.

This clonotype turned up a few times. The chain joins TRBV27 to TRBJ2-3, with 8 nucleotides matching TRBD2. CDR3 length: 14 amino acids. Germline V gene sequence: CDR1 MNHEY, CDR2 SMNVEV (reference sequence). V was clipped by 8 bases and J by 1 base; unmatched bases: 5. In DNA form, the CDR3 reads TGTGCCAGCGCTGTGCGGGGGGGCACAGATACGCAGTATTTT. Translated, it gives CASAVRGGTDTQYF.

The V and J genes are TRBV5-1 and TRBJ2-3; possible D gene TRBD2, 5 bases. CDR3 length: 17 residues. Between the trimmed V and J ends, which lost 0 bases and 2 bases, there was a span of 16 bases. Germline values: CDR1 SGHRS, CDR2 YFSETQ. The chain's CDR3 is CASSLEVAIAHTDTQYF. CDR3 nucleotide sequence: TGCGCCAGCAGCTTGGAAGTAGCGATAGCTCACACAGATACGCAGTATTTT.

The chain combines TRBV4-1 with TRBJ2-3; possible D gene TRBD1, 6 bases. The CDR3 totals 17 residues. The germline V gene encodes CDR1 MGHRA and CDR2 YSYEKL. The ends were cut back, 4 bases at V and 4 bases at J, with 21 bases in the middle. The CDR3 bases are TGCGCCAGCAGCCTCGCTCCAGTACAGGGTGTCGCAGATACGCAGTATTTT. Its protein product is CASSLAPVQGVADTQYF.

In its sample, this clonotype was seen a few times. The V gene is TRBV4-2, the J gene TRBJ1-2; D call uncertain. Germline V gene lookup returns CDR1 LGHNA and CDR2 YNFKEQ. With 1 base removed from V and 2 bases from J, the gap between germline ends came to 17 bases. The CDR3 contains 17 residues. Here the CDR3 reads CASSQAERQPLNYGYTF. CDR3 nucleotides: TGTGCCAGCAGCCAAGCGGAGAGGCAGCCCTTAAACTATGGCTACACCTTC.

The chain recombines TRBV27 with TRBJ2-2; 14 nucleotides line up with TRBD2. The V gene end was trimmed by 5 bases and the J gene end by 2 bases; junction bases not matched to a gene: 7. The CDR3 is made up of 18 amino acids. The germline V gene encodes CDR1 MNHEY and CDR2 SMNVEV (reference sequence). CDR3 loop: CASSQGLAGVFNTGELFF. The CDR3, as DNA: TGTGCCAGCAGTCAGGGACTAGCGGGGGTCTTTAACACCGGGGAGCTGTTTTTT.

This clonotype has at least ten counts. The chain carries TRBV27 and TRBJ1-1; D is possibly TRBD1 (5 bases). Trimming pared 6 bases from V and 1 base from J, leaving 12 bases between. CDR1 is MNHEY and CDR2 is SMNVEV in the germline V gene (reference sequence). CDR3 length: 14 amino acids. As DNA, the CDR3 is TGTGCCAGCAGCCTCTCGGGGGGGAACACTGAAGCTTTCTTT. Its translation: CASSLSGGNTEAFF.